The sequence of this TCR beta chain was determined in a study of blood T cells in healthy people across ages. The CDR3 consists of 12 residues. Trimming removed 8 bases from V and 9 bases from J; junction bases left unmatched: 7. CDR1 and CDR2 (germline): LGHDT, YNNKEL (reference sequence). On this clonotype itself: Its antigen is unidentified.

A second roughly 6 to 12 cycle PCR used barcoded and J-beta primers. TCRdb reprocessed the 5' RACE reads via MiXCR and lists one record per CDR3 protein. The sample consists of 730,000 or so distinct CDR3 sequences, less than 45% of them appearing once. Per-sample PBMC isolation yielded at least 6 million cells. Study findings and constraints: Not knowing donor CMV status may have confounded expanded clonotype changes.

This receptor was identified in a man at least 80 years old in good health. The material sequenced was blood. The gene calls are TRBV3-1 and TRBJ1-5, with 7 positions matching TRBD1. In DNA form, the CDR3 reads TGTGCCAGCGGCCGACAGGGCCCGCCCCAGCATTTT. Protein: CASGRQGPPQHF.